This record looks at one TCR beta chain sequence and its context. Per the original data handling: Estimates of nucleated cell counts were drawn from the amplification of reference gene primers. Sequenced by immunoSEQ multiplex PCR; TCRdb stores in-frame clones only, minus some. D and trimming were read from the DNA, whereas the V and J calls and clone size are those reported in that table. The table lists 180,000 or so clones, 86% of them singletons, with 7% in the top ten. Trimming removed 4 bases from V and 1 base from J, with 17 bases in between. CDR3 size: 17 residues. Germline V gene data show CDR1 as SNHLY and CDR2 as FYNNEI. This record comes from a study of blood T cell repertoires in COVID-19. Study as a whole: Acute and convalescent COVID-19 samples came from the United States, Italy and Spain. PBMCs, B-cell-depleted T cells, or T cells provided the cDNA or gDNA that made up the material.

The sample consisted of peripheral blood. The TCR was taken from a woman over 75 in a cohort sampled during active or convalescent COVID-19. The genes are TRBV2 and TRBJ1-3; D call uncertain. The CDR3 DNA reads as TGTGCCAGCAGTGCCGCGACTCTTTTGAGGTCTGGAAACACCATATATTTT. Protein sequence: CASSAATLLRSGNTIYF.